This T cell receptor (beta chain) was identified in a study of molecular identifiers for immune sequencing clone quantification. Investigators produced naive CD8 libraries from roughly 18,000 to 920,000 sorted cells, drawing on 10%, 30% or 50% RNA. CD8+CD4-CCR7+CD45RA+ sorting gave the naive CD8 T cells. This clonotype was observed at least ten times. The use of previously described methods and listed TCR primers produced the bulk TCR libraries. In TCRdb, the PCR reads were re-called with MiXCR into one record per CDR3 protein. The sample lists about 500,000 distinct CDR3 sequences, about 20% seen once, with approximately 0.8% in the top ten. CDR3 length equals 18 residues.

The chain uses TRBV21-1 and TRBJ1-5. TRBV21-1 is a recognized pseudogene. The sample consisted of naive CD8+ T cells from blood, with Jurkat cell RNA spiked in. Indicated subset: FACS-sorted CD8+CD4-CCR7+CD45RA+ naive T cells. The TCR was taken from a human donor in good health. Some libraries in this study had Jurkat cell RNA spiked in. The CDR3: CASSRGPDPGVSNQPQHF. The CDR3 bases are TGTGCCAGCAGCCGAGGGCCCGACCCGGGGGTTAGCAATCAGCCCCAGCATTTT.